There are a few counts of the clone carrying this TCR beta chain. Antigen: not known. Profiling relied on immunoSEQ multiplex PCR, and the TCRdb table lists in-frame clones only, not all of them. The table has about 58,000 clones, about 86% seen once. V lost 5 bases and J 8 bases, leaving 16 bases between the germline ends. This CDR3 contains 15 residues. CDR1 and CDR2 (germline): SGHAT, FQNNGV. The entry originates in a study of a mutant IDH1 vaccine in newly diagnosed glioma. Study as a whole: Earlier treatment was radiotherapy, temozolomide, or both, with most getting both.

Study-wide points: Across multiple MHC alleles, 80% to 95% of patients had vaccine-induced responses.

Sample time point: week 5, during vaccination. In every dose of vaccine, 300 ug of mutant IDH1 20-mer peptide was given alongside topical imiquimod. The chain has TRBV11-2 and TRBJ1-6; D is possibly TRBD1 (6 bases). The TCR originated in a woman between 50 and 59 years old with glioma. The sequences come from PBMCs, collected from a glioma patient whose treatment included an IDH1 peptide vaccine. In DNA, the CDR3 is TGTGCCAGCAGCACCCAGACAGGCCCTTATTCACCCCTCCACTTT. This sequence encodes CASSTQTGPYSPLHF.